The present TCR beta chain was sequenced within a study of CD8 T cells in Susac syndrome. Study-level points and caveats: The study recognized that the number of individuals in its TCR sequencing and HLA analysis was relatively small.

Turning to this clonotype: Its antigen is still unknown.

With random hexamers, about 0.5 to 1 ug RNA was reverse transcribed. From the immunoSEQ multiplex PCR reads, TCRdb called clonotypes with MiXCR, one entry per CDR3 protein. Of under 200,000 distinct CDR3 sequences in the sample, 90% to 95% were seen once. The material sequenced was CD4+ T cells from PBMCs. This clonotype was obtained from a human donor in good health.

Here the CDR3 reads CASSLDSLGTGGANGYTF. In DNA form, the CDR3 reads TGTGCCAGCAGCTTAGATTCCCTTGGGACAGGGGGCGCGAATGGCTACACCTTC. The chain has TRBV11-2 and TRBJ1-2, with 12 bases that match TRBD1. CDR1 and CDR2 from the germline V gene are SGHAT and FQNNGV. The CDR3 runs 18 residues. J gave up 6 bases and V 0 bases, and 11 bases lay outside the gene matches.